This T cell receptor (beta chain) was captured in a study of OX40 agonist ivuxolimab in advanced cancers. Study-wide results and limits: CD8+ T cells were the subset that, on average, had more expanded clones than CD4+. Low levels of normalized T-cell clonal expansion also appeared in some nonresponders.

Trimming stripped 0 bases from V and 2 bases from J, with 8 bases between. This CDR3 has 15 residues. Germline loops: CDR1 MNHEY, CDR2 SVGAGI. Sequenced by immunoSEQ multiplex PCR; TCRdb stores in-frame clones only, minus some. The sample shows about 70,000 clones, approximately 78% of them seen only once. As to this clone: The antigen remains undetermined.

The chain employs TRBV6-5 and TRBJ1-3; the D gene is possibly TRBD1 (5 bases). Sequenced here: CD4+ or CD8+ T cells sorted from blood, sampled in a trial of the OX40 agonist ivuxolimab. This TCR came from an adult with an advanced solid tumor such as melanoma, head and neck, liver or kidney cancer. DNA of the CDR3: TGTGCCAGCAGTTACTCGGGAGGGGCTGGAAACACCATATATTTT. It is translated as CASSYSGGAGNTIYF.